Below, 14 T cell receptor beta chains from the same sample are listed, as sequenced in a study of blood T cell repertoires in COVID-19 (dated by TCRdb to 2020 to 2022). The library was made by the immunoSEQ multiplex PCR assay. TCRdb limited this immuneACCESS table to in-frame rearrangements with V and J called. A share of clones is missing; checked studies link under half to unresolved V genes, and the rest is unexplained. A total of 130,000 to 150,000 clones appear in this sample, roughly 80% of them only once. Approximately 9% of the sample lies in the top ten. The specimen was peripheral blood. The receptors here all came from a woman at least 80 years old in a cohort sampled during active or convalescent COVID-19.

The chain is built from TRBV4-1 and TRBJ1-4; a possible D gene is TRBD1 (5 bases). The CDR3 consists of 16 residues. Germline V lookup: CDR1 MGHRA, CDR2 YSYEKL. The V end was cut by 0 bases, the J end by 7 bases, with 15 bases between. CDR3 DNA: TGCGCCAGCAGCCAAGATCAGGCAGGGTCGGGTGAAAAACTGTTTTTT. Its protein product is CASSQDQAGSGEKLFF.

This chain uses TRBV6-1 with TRBJ1-1, with D unresolved. The CDR3 spans 14 residues. V lost 5 bases, J lost 8 bases, and 18 bases lay in between. CDR1 and CDR2 (germline): MNHNS, SASEGT. In DNA form, the CDR3 reads TGTGCCAGCAGTAAAGGGCCGGGAGGCCTAGAAGCTTTCTTT. It codes for CASSKGPGGLEAFF.

The rearrangement links TRBV2 to TRBJ1-4; the D gene is possibly TRBD1 (6 bases). CDR1 and CDR2 from the germline V gene are SNHLY and FYNNEI. V was trimmed by 4 bases and J by 4 bases, leaving 10 bases between them. This CDR3 is 14 amino acids long. CDR3 sequence reads: CASSVNRVNEKLFF. The CDR3 coding sequence is TGTGCCAGCAGTGTGAACAGGGTTAATGAAAAACTGTTTTTT.

The rearrangement joins TRBV5-4 to TRBJ1-2; the match to TRBD1 covers 10 bases. Trimming took 3 bases from V and 2 from J; bases not matched to a gene: 4. The CDR3 has 15 amino acids. Germline lookup yields CDR1 SGHNT and CDR2 YYREEE (reference sequence). This CDR3 is CASSSPGQGNYGYTF. The CDR3 bases are TGTGCCAGCAGCTCACCGGGACAGGGGAACTATGGCTACACCTTC. The complete variable domain, with remaining parts taken from reference TRBV5-4 and TRBJ1-2, reads ETGVTQSPTHLIKTRGQQVTLRCSSQSGHNTVSWYQQALGQGPQFIFQYYREEENGRGNFPPRFSGLQFPNYSSELNVNALELDDSALYLCASSSPGQGNYGYTFGSGTRLTVV.

This clone was counted a few times. The chain is built from TRBV28 and TRBJ1-3; D not resolved. Germline V CDR1 and CDR2: MDHEN, SYDVKM. CDR3 length equals 15 residues. V lost 2 bases and J 2 bases, leaving 10 bases between the germline ends. The CDR3 loop reads CASSLGPGAGNTIYF. CDR3 coding DNA: TGTGCCAGCAGTTTAGGGCCCGGGGCTGGAAACACCATATATTTT.

The V and J genes are TRBV28 and TRBJ2-7; the D gene is possibly TRBD1 (6 bases). V was cut by 2 bases and J by 3 bases, with 11 bases left in between. This CDR3 region has 14 residues. The germline V gene encodes CDR1 MDHEN and CDR2 SYDVKM. The CDR3 protein is CASSLAGQYYEQYV. The CDR3 DNA reads TGTGCCAGCAGTTTAGCCGGACAGTACTACGAGCAGTACGTC.

V is TRBV7-9 and J is TRBJ2-2; D unclear. V was clipped by 7 bases and J by 1 base, with 16 bases between them. Germline lookup yields CDR1 SEHNR and CDR2 FQNEAQ (reference sequence). The CDR3 sequence is 16 residues long. CDR3 coding DNA: TGTGCCAGCATGCCTAGTACACATAAGAACACCGGGGAGCTGTTTTTT. It codes for CASMPSTHKNTGELFF.

This chain uses TRBV18 with TRBJ1-2; 9 nucleotides line up with TRBD1. After removal of 3 bases from V and 1 base from J, the junction contained 3 bases not matched to a gene. Germline V gives CDR1 KGHSH, CDR2 LQKENI. CDR3 length: 15 amino acids. CDR3 in amino acids: CASSPRTGVNYGYTF. DNA of the CDR3: TGTGCCAGCTCACCCCGGACAGGGGTTAACTATGGCTACACCTTC.

This chain joins TRBV7-9 and TRBJ1-4; no clear D. Trimming pared 5 bases from V and 2 bases from J, leaving 9 bases between. The germline V gene has CDR1 SEHNR and CDR2 FQNEAQ (reference sequence). CDR3 length: 14 amino acids. CDR3: CASSTRRTNEKLFF. For the CDR3, the DNA is TGTGCCAGCAGCACTAGACGGACTAATGAAAAACTGTTTTTT.

This chain links TRBV30 with TRBJ1-2, with 8 bases identical to TRBD1. The CDR3 extends over 13 amino acids. In germline, CDR1 is GTSNPN, CDR2 SVGIG (reference sequence). After removal of 5 bases from V and 7 bases from J, the junction contained 9 bases not matched to a gene. The CDR3: CAWGYRGIGGYTF. The CDR3 bases are TGTGCCTGGGGATACAGGGGGATAGGTGGCTACACCTTC.

The chain carries TRBV6-5 and TRBJ1-1; TRBD1 might be the D (5 bases). The CDR3 totals 13 residues. The germline V and J ends were trimmed by 4 bases and 6 bases, with 12 bases remaining between them. Germline V gives CDR1 MNHEY, CDR2 SVGAGI. The CDR3 is CASSSRQIPEAFF. In DNA form, the CDR3 reads TGTGCCAGCAGTTCGCGACAGATTCCTGAAGCTTTCTTT.

The rearrangement uses TRBV5-1 and TRBJ2-7; 9 bases align to TRBD2. The V segment lost 0 bases and the J segment 4 bases; nucleotides outside the gene matches: 5. There are 15 residues in the CDR3. Per the germline V gene, CDR1 is SGHRS and CDR2 is YFSETQ. As DNA, the CDR3 is TGCGCCAGCAGCTTGGGGCCTAGCGGGGTTTACGAGCAGTACGTC. This gives the protein CASSLGPSGVYEQYV.

This chain joins TRBV28 and TRBJ1-2, with D maybe TRBD1 (5 bases). The CDR3 is 13 residues long. V lost 8 bases, J lost 5 bases, and 15 bases lay in between. Per germline, CDR1 MDHEN and CDR2 SYDVKM. The CDR3 nucleotides read TGTGCCAGCGTTCGACCTGGGGGGTATGGCTACACCTTC. Protein sequence: CASVRPGGYGYTF.

The V gene is TRBV15, the J gene TRBJ1-1; no definite D call. V dropped 1 base and J dropped 4 bases, with 13 bases sitting between them. The germline V gene encodes CDR1 LNHNV and CDR2 YYDKDF (reference sequence). The CDR3 totals 15 residues. The CDR3 bases are TGTGCCACCAGCAGAGGCCAGCCGGGAGTCACTGAAGCTTTCTTT. This sequence encodes CATSRGQPGVTEAFF. Using reference TRBV15 and TRBJ1-1 for the parts outside the CDR3, the full variable domain is DAMVIQNPRYQVTQFGKPVTLSCSQTLNHNVMYWYQQKSSQAPKLLFHYYDKDFNNEADTPDNFQSRRPNTSFCFLDIRSPGLGDTAMYLCATSRGQPGVTEAFFGQGTRLTVV.